Following are 24 T cell receptor beta chains from one sample sequenced in a study of human T cells and chemical hapten exposure (dated by TCRdb to about 2021). Explained via the paper, the time point label denotes: patch test 1, 2 weeks after DPC sensitization. Interpreted using the paper, the treatment or condition label stands for: therapeutic diphenylcyclopropenone sensitization with weekly scalp DPC. The method behind the library was RACE. The data were produced on a NextSeq 500. TCRdb reran the public reads through fastp at Q25 and MiXCR, keeping productive beta chains. A single entry per CDR3 protein holds the most common genes and DNA from its merged rows. This sample gives tens of thousands of distinct CDR3 sequences in total; roughly 7.6% of them show up just once. The ten largest make up roughly 1.6% of the sample. The input for sequencing was whole blood, taken in connection with sensitization to the hapten diphenylcyclopropenone (DPC). These receptors originate from a woman in her 30s with alopecia areata. Some clones in this sample may be carry-over from other donors' samples.

This clonotype was counted at least ten times. V and J are TRBV30 and TRBJ2-7, with a weak D call TRBD1 (6 bases). Germline CDR1 and CDR2: GTSNPN and SVGIG (reference sequence). The length of the CDR3 is 13 residues. The germline V and J ends were trimmed by 3 bases and 5 bases, with 14 bases remaining between them. In DNA form, the CDR3 reads TGTGCCTGGAGACCCACAGGGACAAACGAGCAGTACTTC. This translates into CAWRPTGTNEQYF.

This clonotype was detected ten times or more. This sequence joins TRBV6-1 and TRBJ2-6; TRBD1 aligns across 7 bases. There are 15 residues in the CDR3. V dropped 11 bases and J dropped 2; count of bases not matched to a gene: 9. The germline gives CDR1 MNHNS, CDR2 SASEGT. CDR3 bases: TGTGCCGGAGAGGACAGGAGAACTGGGGCCAACGTCCTGACTTTC. It yields the protein CAGEDRRTGANVLTF.

The rearrangement links TRBV9 to TRBJ2-3, with 8 bases lining up with TRBD1. The CDR3 runs 15 residues. Germline V CDR1 and CDR2: SGDLS, YYNGEE. Trimming cost V 0 bases and J 2 bases; bases outside gene matches: 2. Here the CDR3 DNA reads TGTGCCAGCAGCGTAGAGGACAGGGCCACAGATACGCAGTATTTT. Protein product: CASSVEDRATDTQYF.

This clonotype was observed many times. The rearrangement links TRBV6-6 to TRBJ2-2; D might be TRBD2 (5 bases). V gave up 7 bases and J gave up 1 base, with 13 bases separating them. The CDR3 runs to 15 residues. The germline V gene has CDR1 MNHNY and CDR2 SVGAGI (reference sequence). CDR3 residues: CASTESGWNTGELFF. The CDR3 nucleotides are TGTGCCAGCACCGAGAGCGGTTGGAACACCGGGGAGCTGTTTTTT.

In this sample, this clonotype turned up many times. The CDR3 DNA reads as TGTGCCAGCAGCTTAGGCGTAGCGGGGAGCACAGATACGCAGTATTTT. Translating gives CASSLGVAGSTDTQYF. This chain links TRBV11-3 with TRBJ2-3; 8 bases match TRBD2. Looked up from germline, CDR1 is SGHNT and CDR2 is YENEEA. There are 16 residues in the CDR3. The V gene end was trimmed by 1 base and the J gene end by 0 bases; junction bases not matched to a gene: 3. The whole variable domain, remainder taken from reference TRBV11-3 and TRBJ2-3, is EAGVVQSPRYKIIEKKQPVAFWCNPISGHNTLYWYLQNLGQGPELLIRYENEEAVDDSQLPKDRFSAERLKGVDSTLKIQPAELGDSAVYLCASSLGVAGSTDTQYFGPGTRLTVL.

This clonotype was recorded many times. V is TRBV5-1 and J is TRBJ1-1; D gene uncertain. The CDR3 has 14 residues. The V end lost 4 bases, the J end lost 1 base, and 11 bases lay between the germline ends. Germline-derived CDR1 and CDR2 are SGHRS and YFSETQ. The CDR3 protein is CASSTQIQNTEAFF. In DNA form, the CDR3 reads TGCGCCAGCAGCACACAAATACAGAACACTGAAGCTTTCTTT.

The table lists this clonotype with a few counts. The rearrangement joins TRBV20-1 to TRBJ2-3; no firm D call. There are 17 residues in the CDR3. Trimming stripped 0 bases from V and 0 bases from J, with 16 bases between. Germline lookup yields CDR1 DFQATT and CDR2 SNEGSKA (reference sequence). The CDR3 DNA is TGCAGTGCTAGAGAGCCCCTTTGGGCCCCTAGCACAGATACGCAGTATTTT. Protein: CSAREPLWAPSTDTQYF.

The V call is TRBV2, the J call TRBJ1-1; possibly TRBD1 for D (5 bases). CDR3 size: 14 residues. V was clipped by 10 bases and J by 3 bases, with 18 bases between them. Germline V CDR1 and CDR2: SNHLY, FYNNEI. CDR3 sequence: CATFVDRADTEAFF. The CDR3 coding sequence is TGTGCCACTTTTGTCGACAGAGCGGACACTGAAGCTTTCTTT.

This clonotype was seen ten or more times. The V gene is TRBV3-1, the J gene TRBJ2-2; TRBD2 matches 12 bases. This CDR3 contains 19 residues. V was clipped by 3 bases and J by 5 bases; unmatched bases: 13. CDR1 is LGHDT, CDR2 YNNKEL, per germline (reference sequence). This CDR3 reads CASSHPPRRLAGVTGELFF. The CDR3 coding sequence is TGTGCCAGCAGCCACCCCCCTCGGCGACTAGCGGGGGTGACCGGGGAGCTGTTTTTT.

This clonotype was picked up many times. The gene calls are TRBV13 and TRBJ1-2; D is uncertain. Deletions cut 5 bases from V and 2 bases from J, with 18 bases between. Per germline, CDR1 PRHDT and CDR2 FYEKMQ (reference sequence). CDR3 length: 16 residues. In DNA, the CDR3 is TGTGCCAGCAGCAGTGGGAGGACGGGCAAAAACTATGGCTACACCTTC. Its translation: CASSSGRTGKNYGYTF.

This clonotype was detected ten times or more. This chain links TRBV20-1 with TRBJ2-3; D not resolved. V gave up 2 bases and J gave up 4 bases, with 10 bases separating them. Germline CDR1 is DFQATT and CDR2 is SNEGSKA (reference sequence). The CDR3 is 13 residues long. The CDR3 is CSARWLPPDTQYF. CDR3 sequence (DNA): TGCAGTGCTAGATGGCTCCCGCCAGATACGCAGTATTTT.

This clonotype was seen more than once but under ten times. The genes are TRBV7-9 and TRBJ1-6; possible D gene TRBD1, 5 bases. This CDR3 spans 16 amino acids. The germline CDR1 and CDR2 sequences are SEHNR and FQNEAQ (reference sequence). Trimming removed 5 bases at V and 5 bases at J, with 16 bases between. The CDR3 reads CASSIIRGQDNSPLHF. The CDR3 coding sequence is TGTGCCAGCAGCATAATTAGGGGTCAGGATAATTCACCCCTCCACTTT.

As for this clonotype: The junction shows a germline mismatch at one end, possibly a read error. The rearrangement joins TRBV30 to TRBJ1-5; tentative D call: TRBD1 (6 bases). Germline assignment: CDR1 GTSNPN and CDR2 SVGIG (reference sequence). This CDR3 is built from 13 residues. In nucleotides, the CDR3 is TGTGCCTGGAGTATACAGGGTACTCAGCCCCAGAATTTT. Translating it yields CAWSIQGTQPQNF.

This clonotype appeared many times. The chain employs TRBV5-5 and TRBJ2-5, with 12 bases lining up with TRBD1. V gave up 6 bases and J gave up 6 bases; unmatched junction bases: 12. The germline CDR1 and CDR2 sequences are SGHKS and YYEKEE (reference sequence). The CDR3 totals 16 residues. The CDR3 nucleotides read TGTGCCAGCACCGGAGATGGGACAGGGGGCCCGAAGACCCAGTACTTC. This translates into CASTGDGTGGPKTQYF.

This clonotype was counted a single time. J is TRBJ1-4 and V is TRBV12-5; 10 bases are shared with TRBD1. The CDR3 is 14 residues long. J was trimmed by 7 bases and V by 5 bases; bases with no gene match: 4. Per the germline V gene, CDR1 is LGHNT and CDR2 is FRNRAP. Here the CDR3 reads CASGPGTGVEKLFF. The CDR3 DNA follows: TGTGCTAGTGGTCCGGGGACAGGGGTTGAAAAACTGTTTTTT.

This clonotype turned up a few times. V usage is TRBV12-3 or TRBV12-4 and J usage is TRBJ1-2, with D uncertain. V gave up 7 bases and J gave up 2 bases, with 14 bases separating them. The CDR3 runs 14 residues. The CDR3 region has the DNA TGTGCCAGCATACGTGCCGGAGTCAACTATGGCTACACCTTC. Its translation is CASIRAGVNYGYTF.

Ten or more counts support this clonotype. V and J are TRBV7-2 and TRBJ2-1; 16 bases line up with TRBD2. This CDR3 region has 21 residues. The J segment lost 1 base and the V segment lost 6 bases, leaving 15 bases of the junction unmatched. CDR1 is SGHTA and CDR2 is FQGNSA in the germline V gene. The CDR3 sequence is CASRHPTSGTSGGASYNEQFF. As DNA, the CDR3 is TGTGCCAGCAGACACCCGACATCCGGGACTAGCGGGGGGGCTTCCTACAATGAGCAGTTCTTC.

The genes are TRBV20-1 and TRBJ1-5; 10 nucleotides align to TRBD1. This CDR3 spans 19 amino acids. Germline V lookup: CDR1 DFQATT, CDR2 SNEGSKA (reference sequence). V gave up 0 bases and J gave up 0 bases; unmatched junction bases: 11. The CDR3 is CSARDPGQGFPYSNQPQHF. The DNA for the CDR3 is TGCAGTGCTAGAGATCCGGGACAGGGGTTCCCTTATAGCAATCAGCCCCAGCATTTT.

This clonotype has more than one count but fewer than ten. The chain recombines TRBV25-1 with TRBJ2-5; D might be TRBD1 (5 bases). Trimming removed 5 bases at V and 4 bases at J, with 14 bases between. This CDR3 region has 14 residues. Germline V lookup: CDR1 MGHDK, CDR2 SYGVNS. The CDR3, as DNA: TGTGCCAGCAGTAAGGGGCGGCTAGTAGAGACCCAGTACTTC. Its protein is CASSKGRLVETQYF. Full variable domain (missing parts from reference TRBV25-1 and TRBJ2-5): EADIYQTPRYLVIGTGKKITLECSQTMGHDKMYWYQQDPGMELHLIHYSYGVNSTEKGDLSSESTVSRIRTEHFPLTLESARPSHTSQYLCASSKGRLVETQYFGPGTRLLVL.

This clonotype was observed at least ten times. The chain recombines TRBV18 with TRBJ2-4; TRBD1 might be the D (5 bases). Trimming removed 5 bases from V and 6 bases from J, with 20 bases in between. Germline CDR1 reads KGHSH; CDR2 reads LQKENI. CDR3 size: 16 residues. CDR3 sequence reads: CASSAYQGGDANIQYF. The DNA of the CDR3 is TGTGCCAGCTCAGCATATCAGGGCGGTGATGCAAACATTCAGTACTTC.

In its sample, this clonotype was seen a few times. This chain uses TRBV7-6 with TRBJ2-3; the match to TRBD2 covers 9 bases. From germline, CDR1 is SGHVS and CDR2 FNYEAQ. V gave up 1 base and J gave up 0 bases; unmatched junction bases: 2. This CDR3 region has 16 residues. The CDR3 sequence: CASSLGTSVSTDTQYF. CDR3 DNA: TGTGCCAGCAGCTTAGGGACTAGCGTAAGCACAGATACGCAGTATTTT.

This clonotype showed up just a few times. The chain's CDR3 is CASSFGANYGYTF. CDR3 in DNA: TGTGCCAGCAGTTTCGGAGCTAACTATGGCTACACCTTC. This chain links TRBV12-3 or TRBV12-4 with TRBJ1-2; D not resolved. The V end lost 3 bases, the J end lost 0 bases, and 5 bases lay between the germline ends. The CDR3 has 13 residues.

In its sample, this clonotype was seen a few times. The chain is built from TRBV9 and TRBJ2-3; D not resolved. The CDR3 length is 12 residues. The germline V gene has CDR1 SGDLS and CDR2 YYNGEE. The V and J ends lost 0 bases and 5 bases respectively, with 4 bases between them. This CDR3 reads CASSVGGDTQYF. In nucleotides, the CDR3 is TGTGCCAGCAGCGTAGGGGGAGATACGCAGTATTTT. The entire variable domain, with the rest obtained from reference TRBV9 and TRBJ2-3, is as follows: DSGVTQTPKHLITATGQRVTLRCSPRSGDLSVYWYQQSLDQGLQFLIQYYNGEERAKGNILERFSAQQFPDLHSELNLSSLELGDSALYFCASSVGGDTQYFGPGTRLTVL.

Many counts were recorded for this clonotype. The chain employs TRBV7-8 and TRBJ1-4; D remains unclear. Trimming took 1 base from V and 4 from J, leaving 10 bases between them. The CDR3 extends over 15 amino acids. Per the germline V gene, CDR1 is SGHVS and CDR2 is FQNEAQ. CDR3 region: CASSLGGRVNEKLFF. For the CDR3, the DNA is TGTGCCAGCAGCTTAGGCGGCAGAGTTAATGAAAAACTGTTTTTT. The variable domain in full, with the rest retrieved from reference TRBV7-8 and TRBJ1-4, is GAGVSQSPRYKVAKRGQDVALRCDPISGHVSLFWYQQALGQGPEFLTYFQNEAQLDKSGLPSDRFFAERPEGSVSTLKIQRTQQEDSAVYLCASSLGGRVNEKLFFGSGTQLSVL.